The 2 T cell receptor beta chains reported below all come from one sample, sequenced in a study of cytomegalovirus exposure and HLA in healthy donors. With 60 Vbeta and 13 Jbeta primers, the PCR was carried out. The table came from immunoSEQ multiplex PCR; TCRdb's copy has only in-frame clones and leaves some out. The sample has around 130,000 clones; roughly 82% are singletons. Specimen: PBMCs. These receptors were obtained from a woman aged 18-30 years in good health and CMV-seronegative.

The rearrangement joins TRBV7-6 to TRBJ2-1, with 13 bases identical to TRBD2. Germline CDR1 reads SGHVS; CDR2 reads FNYEAQ. J gave up 10 bases and V 5 bases, and 8 bases lay outside the gene matches. The CDR3 covers 15 residues. CDR3: CASSPGLAGAREQFF. Written as DNA, the CDR3 is TGTGCCAGCAGCCCAGGACTAGCGGGAGCAAGGGAGCAGTTCTTC.

This sequence joins TRBV6-1 and TRBJ2-5, with 7 bases fitting TRBD1. This CDR3 contains 14 residues. Trimming at V came to 6 bases and at J to 4 bases, leaving 8 bases not matched to a gene. The germline V gene has CDR1 MNHNS and CDR2 SASEGT. This chain's CDR3 is CASRMTGSGETQYF. The CDR3 bases are TGTGCCAGCAGGATGACAGGGTCTGGAGAGACCCAGTACTTC.